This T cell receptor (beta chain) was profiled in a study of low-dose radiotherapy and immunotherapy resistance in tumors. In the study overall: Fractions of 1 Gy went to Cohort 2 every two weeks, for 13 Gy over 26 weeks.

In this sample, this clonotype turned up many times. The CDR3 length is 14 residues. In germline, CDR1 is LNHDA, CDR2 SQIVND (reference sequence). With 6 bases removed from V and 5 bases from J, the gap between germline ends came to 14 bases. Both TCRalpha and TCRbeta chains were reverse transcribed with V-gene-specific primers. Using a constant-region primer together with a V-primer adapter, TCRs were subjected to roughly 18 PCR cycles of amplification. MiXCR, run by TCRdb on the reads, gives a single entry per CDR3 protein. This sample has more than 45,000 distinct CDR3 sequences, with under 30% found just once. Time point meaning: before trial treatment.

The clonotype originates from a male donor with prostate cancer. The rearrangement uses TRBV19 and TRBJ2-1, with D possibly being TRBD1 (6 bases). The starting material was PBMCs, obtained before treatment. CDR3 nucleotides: TGTGCCAGTAGCCACCCAGGGGCACACAATGAGCAGTTCTTC. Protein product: CASSHPGAHNEQFF.